The 27 T cell receptor beta chains given below trace back to one sample, sequenced in a study of T cell responses to AZD1222 COVID-19 vaccine. The data were produced by immunoSEQ multiplex PCR, yet TCRdb's version contains in-frame clones alone and is incomplete. The table has 95,000 to 110,000 clones, roughly nine tenths seen once; the top ten hold 2.5% to 3.5%. The starting material was peripheral blood, obtained 28 days after the second dose of the MenACWY control vaccine. All receptors come from an adult who received the MenACWY meningococcal vaccine as a control.

The V call is TRBV2, the J call TRBJ2-7; 9 nucleotides align to TRBD1. The germline V gene encodes CDR1 SNHLY and CDR2 FYNNEI. Losses at the gene ends were 6 bases for V and 0 bases for J; bases not matched to a gene: 6. The CDR3 length is 15 residues. The DNA for the CDR3 is TGTGCCAGCAGGGCCCCACAGGGGGCCTCCTACGAGCAGTACTTC. This translates into CASRAPQGASYEQYF.

V usage is TRBV5-4 and J usage is TRBJ2-1; a possible D gene is TRBD1 (5 bases). CDR1 SGHNT and CDR2 YYREEE come from the germline V gene (reference sequence). Trimming removed 0 bases from V and 1 base from J, with 14 bases in between. There are 17 residues in the CDR3. The CDR3 DNA reads TGTGCCAGCAGCTTGGCCACCCAGGGTAGGTCCTACAATGAGCAGTTCTTC. Translating gives CASSLATQGRSYNEQFF.

The rearrangement uses TRBV18 and TRBJ2-2; D uncertain. The CDR3 spans 17 residues. CDR1 is KGHSH, CDR2 LQKENI, per germline. Trimming removed 2 bases from V and 2 bases from J, with 15 bases in between. CDR3 bases: TGTGCCAGCTCACCAGCGGTCACGACTTTAAACACCGGGGAGCTGTTTTTT. Encoded protein: CASSPAVTTLNTGELFF.

This chain uses TRBV24-1 with TRBJ2-1; D might be TRBD2 (6 bases). V gave up 9 bases and J gave up 5 bases, with 13 bases separating them. Germline loops: CDR1 KGHDR, CDR2 SFDVKD. The CDR3 length is 13 residues. The CDR3 protein is CATRLGGNNEQFF. In nucleotides, the CDR3 is TGTGCCACCCGACTAGGAGGGAACAATGAGCAGTTCTTC.

V and J are TRBV11-2 and TRBJ2-5, with D tentatively TRBD1 (7 bases). Germline loops: CDR1 SGHAT, CDR2 FQNNGV. V dropped 7 bases and J dropped 5 bases, with 20 bases sitting between them. This CDR3 spans 15 amino acids. This chain's CDR3 is CASNSGGSWVETQYF. The CDR3 DNA reads as TGTGCCAGCAACTCAGGGGGGTCTTGGGTTGAGACCCAGTACTTC.

As regards this clone: A junction boundary mismatches the germline segment, possibly from a read error. The chain employs TRBV7-2 and TRBJ2-3; 8 bases map to TRBD1. CDR3 length: 15 amino acids. Germline CDR1 reads SGHTA; CDR2 reads FQGNSA. DNA of the CDR3: TGTGCCAGCAGCTTAGTCCCAGGGGGCACAGATACGCAATATTTT. Its protein is CASSLVPGGTDTQYF.

This clone has just a few counts. J is TRBJ2-5 and V is TRBV11-2; D gene uncertain. Trimming took off 1 base at V and 5 bases at J, with 5 bases between the two ends. The germline CDR1 and CDR2 sequences are SGHAT and FQNNGV. The CDR3 has 12 amino acids. CDR3 sequence reads: CASSLGFETQYF. The CDR3 DNA sequence: TGTGCCAGCAGCTTAGGGTTTGAGACCCAGTACTTC.

The rearrangement joins TRBV6-2 or TRBV6-3 to TRBJ2-5, with D unclear. This CDR3 spans 13 amino acids. Between the trimmed V and J ends, which lost 6 bases and 2 bases, there was a span of 10 bases. Germline V CDR1 and CDR2: MNHEY, SVGEGT. The DNA for the CDR3 is TGTGCCAGCAGCAAGGATGCGCAAGAGACCCAGTACTTC. As protein: CASSKDAQETQYF.

The chain uses TRBV7-2 and TRBJ2-7; TRBD2 aligns across 13 bases. V dropped 0 bases and J dropped 4; count of bases not matched to a gene: 3. The CDR3 covers 16 residues. Germline V gives CDR1 SGHTA, CDR2 FQGNSA. The DNA of the CDR3 is TGTGCCAGCAGCTTAGCGACTAGCGGGGGGCGGTACGAGCAGTACTTC. This translates into CASSLATSGGRYEQYF.

The chain combines TRBV11-2 with TRBJ1-2, with a possible D match to TRBD1 (5 bases). This CDR3 contains 12 residues. Looked up from germline, CDR1 is SGHAT and CDR2 is FQNNGV. The V and J ends lost 5 bases and 7 bases respectively, with 11 bases between them. CDR3 region: CASSPGARGYTF. The CDR3 DNA reads TGTGCCAGCAGCCCCGGGGCGCGTGGCTACACCTTC.

V and J are TRBV7-3 and TRBJ2-2; possibly TRBD1 for D (5 bases). CDR1 and CDR2 from the germline V gene are SGHTA and FQGTGA. CDR3 length: 12 amino acids. Trimming removed 8 bases from V and 7 bases from J, with 11 bases in between. CDR3 nucleotide sequence: TGTGCCAGCGGGCAGGGTAACGGGGAGCTGTTTTTT. Translated, it gives CASGQGNGELFF.

The V gene is TRBV28, the J gene TRBJ2-7; the D gene is possibly TRBD1 (6 bases). CDR1 is MDHEN, CDR2 SYDVKM, per germline. V was cut by 5 bases and J by 1 base, with 15 bases left in between. This CDR3 contains 15 residues. For the CDR3, the DNA is TGTGCCAGCAGTCCCACCCGGACAGCTTCCTACGAGCAGTACTTC. This encodes CASSPTRTASYEQYF. Drawing the rest from reference TRBV28 and TRBJ2-7, the complete variable domain is DVKVTQSSRYLVKRTGEKVFLECVQDMDHENMFWYRQDPGLGLRLIYFSYDVKMKEKGDIPEGYSVSREKKERFSLILESASTNQTSMYLCASSPTRTASYEQYFGPGTRLTVT.

The chain links TRBV28 to TRBJ2-5; D may be TRBD1 (5 bases). This CDR3 has 17 residues. Trimming cost V 1 base and J 1 base, with 16 bases left between them. Germline loops: CDR1 MDHEN, CDR2 SYDVKM. DNA for the CDR3: TGTGCCAGCAGTTTATTGGTTGGGGTTGGGGCCCAAGAGACCCAGTACTTC. This encodes CASSLLVGVGAQETQYF.

This sequence joins TRBV30 and TRBJ2-1; D is uncertain. From germline, CDR1 is GTSNPN and CDR2 SVGIG (reference sequence). The CDR3 is 10 residues long. Trimming took off 4 bases at V and 4 bases at J, with 2 bases between the two ends. CDR3 loop: CAWKYNEQFF. In nucleotides, the CDR3 is TGTGCCTGGAAATACAATGAGCAGTTCTTC.

CDR3 nucleotides: TGTGCCACCAGCAGAGTTCGCCAGGCGGGACCCTCCTACGAGCAGTACTTC. Its protein is CATSRVRQAGPSYEQYF. The chain recombines TRBV15 with TRBJ2-7; D might be TRBD2 (6 bases). CDR3 size: 17 residues. Germline values: CDR1 LNHNV, CDR2 YYDKDF (reference sequence). The V end lost 1 base, the J end lost 0 bases, and 16 bases lay between the germline ends.

The genes are TRBV7-3 and TRBJ2-1, with D possibly being TRBD2 (7 bases). CDR1 is SGHTA and CDR2 is FQGTGA in the germline V gene. Trimming stripped 5 bases from V and 5 bases from J, with 13 bases between. CDR3 length equals 14 residues. CDR3 coding DNA: TGTGCCAGCAGCCCGGAGGGGGGGAACAATGAGCAGTTCTTC. This encodes CASSPEGGNNEQFF. Together with reference TRBV7-3 and TRBJ2-1, the CDR3 gives the full variable domain: GAGVSQTPSNKVTEKGKYVELRCDPISGHTALYWYRQSLGQGPEFLIYFQGTGAADDSGLPNDRFFAVRPEGSVSTLKIQRTERGDSAVYLCASSPEGGNNEQFFGPGTRLTVL.

The chain has TRBV7-9 and TRBJ2-3, with a tentative D call TRBD1 (6 bases). Germline V gene data show CDR1 as SEHNR and CDR2 as FQNEAQ (reference sequence). This CDR3 spans 14 amino acids. The ends were cut back, 7 bases at V and 4 bases at J, with 15 bases in the middle. The CDR3 nucleotides read TGTGCCAGCACCAAACAGGGTTCTCCAGATACGCAGTATTTT. Its protein is CASTKQGSPDTQYF.

The chain recombines TRBV16 with TRBJ2-1; D perhaps matches TRBD2 (6 bases). CDR3 length: 14 residues. Germline V CDR1 and CDR2: KGHSY, FQNENV. The ends were cut back, 3 bases at V and 9 bases at J, with 15 bases in the middle. The CDR3 is CASSQTGEGGEQFF. CDR3 in DNA: TGTGCCAGCAGCCAGACGGGAGAGGGTGGTGAGCAGTTCTTC.

This clone came up once. V usage is TRBV7-2 and J usage is TRBJ1-4; D gene uncertain. There are 15 residues in the CDR3. The V gene lost 5 bases and the J gene lost 5 bases, with 15 bases spanning the gap. Germline V gene lookup returns CDR1 SGHTA and CDR2 FQGNSA. CDR3 region: CASSPLKGINEKLFF. The CDR3, as DNA: TGTGCCAGCAGCCCTTTAAAAGGGATCAATGAAAAACTGTTTTTT.

The chain has TRBV27 and TRBJ2-7; a weak D match, TRBD1 (6 bases). Germline V lookup: CDR1 MNHEY, CDR2 SMNVEV (reference sequence). This CDR3 region has 15 residues. Trimming took 5 bases from V and 6 from J, leaving 20 bases between them. Here the CDR3 DNA reads TGTGCCAGCAGTCTCGCTAGGGCAGGGGTGGGCGAGCAGTACTTC. Residues: CASSLARAGVGEQYF.

V and J are TRBV7-3 and TRBJ2-5; 7 bases fit TRBD2. The CDR3 covers 16 residues. V trimming: 4 bases; J trimming: 4 bases; junction bases outside the gene matches: 12. Looked up from germline, CDR1 is SGHTA and CDR2 is FQGTGA. The CDR3 reads CASSSQGPGRGETQYF. Written as DNA, the CDR3 is TGTGCCAGCAGCTCCCAGGGACCGGGGAGGGGAGAGACCCAGTACTTC.

The chain uses TRBV2 and TRBJ2-7, with 8 bases identical to TRBD1. Germline CDR1 SNHLY, CDR2 FYNNEI. V lost 6 bases and J lost 1; bases outside the gene matches: 5. The CDR3 runs 14 residues. The CDR3 coding sequence is TGTGCCAGCAGAGACAGGGGCCTTTCCTACGAGCAGTACTTC. Translating gives CASRDRGLSYEQYF.

The V and J genes are TRBV24-1 and TRBJ1-2; 7 positions agree with TRBD1. Per the germline V gene, CDR1 is KGHDR and CDR2 is SFDVKD. Losses at the gene ends were 3 bases for V and 3 bases for J; bases not matched to a gene: 6. CDR3 length equals 15 residues. The CDR3 protein is CATSDPAGTDYGYTF. As DNA, the CDR3 is TGTGCCACCAGTGATCCCGCCGGGACAGACTATGGCTACACCTTC.

The genes are TRBV6-2 or TRBV6-3 and TRBJ1-5, with unresolved D. The germline V and J ends were trimmed by 0 bases and 0 bases, with 3 bases remaining between them. The CDR3 extends over 14 amino acids. Germline V gene lookup returns CDR1 MNHEY and CDR2 SVGEGT. This chain's CDR3 is CASSYSNSNQPQHF. The DNA of the CDR3 is TGTGCCAGCAGTTACTCGAATAGCAATCAGCCCCAGCATTTT.

V and J are TRBV7-8 and TRBJ2-7; D possibly uses TRBD1 or TRBD2 (5 bases each). Germline V gene sequence: CDR1 SGHVS, CDR2 FQNEAQ. The CDR3 is 14 residues long. V gave up 1 base and J gave up 7 bases, with 14 bases separating them. Here the CDR3 DNA reads TGTGCCAGCAGCTTAGTTCGGGACGGCAGTGAGCAGTACTTC. It codes for CASSLVRDGSEQYF.

The chain combines TRBV6-2 or TRBV6-3 with TRBJ2-3; D might be TRBD1 (5 bases). Germline assignment: CDR1 MNHEY and CDR2 SVGEGT. V gave up 5 bases and J gave up 1 base, with 16 bases separating them. The CDR3 length is 16 residues. This CDR3 is CASSILDSTGTDTQYF. CDR3 coding DNA: TGTGCCAGCAGTATTCTTGACAGCACAGGCACAGATACGCAGTATTTT.

This sequence joins TRBV27 and TRBJ2-5; TRBD2 agrees at 11 bases. The CDR3 covers 17 residues. The J segment lost 1 base and the V segment lost 4 bases, leaving 8 bases of the junction unmatched. Germline values: CDR1 MNHEY, CDR2 SMNVEV (reference sequence). The CDR3 sequence is CASSSMTSGAFQETQYF. CDR3 in DNA: TGTGCCAGCAGTTCCATGACTAGCGGGGCCTTCCAAGAGACCCAGTACTTC.